This entry is about one TCR beta chain. The antigen is not known. Time point of the sample: pre-treatment baseline. Blood was drawn before treatment and at week 3 after checkpoint blockade. Apart from a couple of fast progressors, RECIST 1.1 response was judged 12 weeks post-infusion. The record originates from a study of blood T cell dynamics during melanoma immunotherapy. Findings and limits, study-wide: It remained unknown if the driving T cell clones were melanoma-specific.

Germline V gene lookup returns CDR1 MGHRA and CDR2 YSYEKL. The CDR3 loop spans 18 amino acids. Trimming removed 1 base from V and 8 bases from J, with 26 bases in between. DNA loading was fixed at 350 ng for all bulk PBMC samples. The data were produced by immunoSEQ multiplex PCR, yet TCRdb's version contains in-frame clones alone and is incomplete. The top ten clones hold roughly 1.2% of a sample with about 22,000 clones, roughly nine tenths of them seen once. The source is a human donor with melanoma. Sequencing used blood, obtained from a patient treated with checkpoint blockade. The chain employs TRBV4-1 and TRBJ1-2; D is ambiguous. The CDR3 region is CASSQATLLRLSSRGYTF. CDR3 nucleotide sequence: TGCGCCAGCAGCCAAGCCACACTTTTACGACTCTCGTCGAGGGGCTACACCTTC.